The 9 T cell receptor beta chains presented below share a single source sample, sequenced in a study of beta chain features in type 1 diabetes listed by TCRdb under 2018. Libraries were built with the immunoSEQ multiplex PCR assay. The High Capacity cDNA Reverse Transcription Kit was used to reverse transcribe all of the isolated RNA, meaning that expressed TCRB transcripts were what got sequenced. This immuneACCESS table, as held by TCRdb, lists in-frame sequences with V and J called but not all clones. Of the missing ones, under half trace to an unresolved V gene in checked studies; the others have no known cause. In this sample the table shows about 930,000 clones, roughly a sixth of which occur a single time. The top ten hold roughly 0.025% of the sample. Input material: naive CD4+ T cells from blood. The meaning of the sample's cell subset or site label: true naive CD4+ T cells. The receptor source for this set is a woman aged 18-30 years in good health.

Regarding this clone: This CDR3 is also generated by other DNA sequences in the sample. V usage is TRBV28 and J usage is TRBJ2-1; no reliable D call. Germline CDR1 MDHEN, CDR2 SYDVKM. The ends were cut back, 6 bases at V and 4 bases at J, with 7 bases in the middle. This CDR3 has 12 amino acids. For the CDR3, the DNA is TGTGCCAGCAGGTCCCGATACAATGAGCAGTTCTTC. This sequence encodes CASRSRYNEQFF.

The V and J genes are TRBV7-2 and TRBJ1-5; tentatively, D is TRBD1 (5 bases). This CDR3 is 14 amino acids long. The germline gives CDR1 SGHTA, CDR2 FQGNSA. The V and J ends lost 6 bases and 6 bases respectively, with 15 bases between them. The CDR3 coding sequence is TGTGCCAGCAGTACGACAGAGCAGCGTCAGCCCCAGCATTTT. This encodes CASSTTEQRQPQHF.

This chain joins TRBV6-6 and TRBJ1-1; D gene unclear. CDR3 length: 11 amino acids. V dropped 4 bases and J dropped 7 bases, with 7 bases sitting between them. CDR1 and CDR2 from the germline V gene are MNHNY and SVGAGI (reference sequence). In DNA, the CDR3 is TGTGCCAGCAGTTCCGATTATGAAGCTTTCTTT. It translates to CASSSDYEAFF.

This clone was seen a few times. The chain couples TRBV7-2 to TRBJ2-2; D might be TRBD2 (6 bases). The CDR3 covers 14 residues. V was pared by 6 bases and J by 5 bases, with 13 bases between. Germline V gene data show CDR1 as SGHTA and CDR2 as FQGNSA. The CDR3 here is CASSYSAGTGELFF. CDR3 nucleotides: TGTGCCAGCAGTTATTCGGCGGGAACCGGGGAGCTGTTTTTT.

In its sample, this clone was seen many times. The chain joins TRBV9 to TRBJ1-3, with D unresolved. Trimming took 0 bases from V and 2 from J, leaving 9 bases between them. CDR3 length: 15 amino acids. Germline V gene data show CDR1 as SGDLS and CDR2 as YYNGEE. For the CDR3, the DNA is TGTGCCAGCAGCGTAGCTCCGGTACCTGGAAACACCATATATTTT. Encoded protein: CASSVAPVPGNTIYF.

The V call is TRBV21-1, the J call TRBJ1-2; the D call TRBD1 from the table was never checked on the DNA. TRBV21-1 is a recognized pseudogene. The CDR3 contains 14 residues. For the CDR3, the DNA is TGTGCCAGCAGCAAGTACAGTCAGCCCTATGGCTACACCTTC. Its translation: CASSKYSQPYGYTF.

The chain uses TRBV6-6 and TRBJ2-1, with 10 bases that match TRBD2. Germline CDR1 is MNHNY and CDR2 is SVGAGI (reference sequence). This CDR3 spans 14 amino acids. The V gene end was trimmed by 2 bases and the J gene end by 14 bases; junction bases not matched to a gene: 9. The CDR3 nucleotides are TGTGCCAGCAGTTACCGTCCTAGCGGGAGAATCGAGTTCTTC. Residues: CASSYRPSGRIEFF.

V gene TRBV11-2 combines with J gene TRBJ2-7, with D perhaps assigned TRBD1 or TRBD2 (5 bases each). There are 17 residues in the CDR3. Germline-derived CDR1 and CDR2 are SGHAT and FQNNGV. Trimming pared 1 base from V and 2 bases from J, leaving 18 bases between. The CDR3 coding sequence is TGTGCCAGCAGCTTAGTTTTCGGGGCTAGAGCGACCTACGAGCAGTACTTC. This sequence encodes CASSLVFGARATYEQYF. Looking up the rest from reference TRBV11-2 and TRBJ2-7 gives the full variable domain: EAGVAQSPRYKIIEKRQSVAFWCNPISGHATLYWYQQILGQGPKLLIQFQNNGVVDDSQLPKDRFSAERLKGVDSTLKIQPAKLEDSAVYLCASSLVFGARATYEQYFGPGTRLTVT.

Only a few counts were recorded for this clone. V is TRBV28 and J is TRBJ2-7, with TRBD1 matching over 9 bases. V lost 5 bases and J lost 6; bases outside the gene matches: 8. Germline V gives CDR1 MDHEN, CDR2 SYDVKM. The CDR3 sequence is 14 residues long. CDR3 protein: CASSRPGQGPEQYF. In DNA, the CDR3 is TGTGCCAGCAGTCGGCCGGGACAGGGACCCGAGCAGTACTTC.